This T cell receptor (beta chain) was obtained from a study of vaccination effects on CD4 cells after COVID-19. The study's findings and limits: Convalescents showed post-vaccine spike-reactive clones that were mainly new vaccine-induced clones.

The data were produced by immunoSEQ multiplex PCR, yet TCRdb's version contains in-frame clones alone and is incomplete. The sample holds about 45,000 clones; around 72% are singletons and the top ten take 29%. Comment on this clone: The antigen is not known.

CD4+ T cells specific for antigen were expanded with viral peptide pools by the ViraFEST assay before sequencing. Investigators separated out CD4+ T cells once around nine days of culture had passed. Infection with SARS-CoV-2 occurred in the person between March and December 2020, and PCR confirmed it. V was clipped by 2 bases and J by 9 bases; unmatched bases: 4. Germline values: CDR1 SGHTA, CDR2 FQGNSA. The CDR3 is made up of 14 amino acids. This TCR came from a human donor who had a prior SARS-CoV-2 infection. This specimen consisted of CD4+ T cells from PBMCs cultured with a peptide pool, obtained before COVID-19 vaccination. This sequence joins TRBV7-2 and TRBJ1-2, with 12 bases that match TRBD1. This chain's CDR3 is CASSLLGQGASYTF. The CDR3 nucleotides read TGTGCCAGCAGCTTACTGGGACAGGGGGCGAGCTACACCTTC.